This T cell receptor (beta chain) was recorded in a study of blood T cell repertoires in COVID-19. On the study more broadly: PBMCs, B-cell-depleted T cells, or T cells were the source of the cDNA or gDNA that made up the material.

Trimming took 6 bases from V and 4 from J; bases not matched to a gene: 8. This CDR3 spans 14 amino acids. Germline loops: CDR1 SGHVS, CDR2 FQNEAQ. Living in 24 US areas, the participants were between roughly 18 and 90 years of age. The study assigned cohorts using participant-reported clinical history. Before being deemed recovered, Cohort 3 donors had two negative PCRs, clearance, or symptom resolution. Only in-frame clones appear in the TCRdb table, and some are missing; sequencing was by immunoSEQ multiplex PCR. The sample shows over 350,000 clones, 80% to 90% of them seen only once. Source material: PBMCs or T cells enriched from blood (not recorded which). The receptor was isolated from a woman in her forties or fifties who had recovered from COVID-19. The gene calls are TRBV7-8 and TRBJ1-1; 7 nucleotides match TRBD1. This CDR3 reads CASRPHRGVTEAFF. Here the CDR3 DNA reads TGTGCCAGCAGGCCACACAGGGGTGTCACTGAAGCTTTCTTT. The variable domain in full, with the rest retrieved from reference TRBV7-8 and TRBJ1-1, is GAGVSQSPRYKVAKRGQDVALRCDPISGHVSLFWYQQALGQGPEFLTYFQNEAQLDKSGLPSDRFFAERPEGSVSTLKIQRTQQEDSAVYLCASRPHRGVTEAFFGQGTRLTVV.